This TCR beta chain comes out of a study of PD-1 blockade in classical Hodgkin lymphoma. Regarding the study as a whole: Complete responders' baseline diversity resembled that of newly diagnosed patients. Significant TCR diversity gains by C4D1 occurred in CD4+ but not CD8+ cells.

V was pared by 5 bases and J by 5 bases, with 10 bases between. The CDR3 is 14 amino acids. Germline loops: CDR1 MDHEN, CDR2 SYDVKM. Turning to this clone: What it binds is unknown.

All patients experienced relapse after autologous stem cell transplantation, and brentuximab vedotin exposure was variable. Best responses included complete response and partial response; otherwise, the best response was progressive disease. Method: immunoSEQ multiplex PCR; TCRdb's copy keeps in-frame clones and lacks some. The table lists about 54,000 clones, about 91% of them singletons. This sequence originates from a human donor with classical Hodgkin lymphoma. The chain carries TRBV28 and TRBJ1-6, with a weak D call TRBD1 (6 bases). Here the sequenced sample was peripheral blood mononuclear cells (PBMCs), taken before the second cycle of nivolumab. The CDR3 bases are TGTGCCAGCAGTGGGGGGACACATAATTCACCCCTCCACTTT. Translated, it gives CASSGGTHNSPLHF.